This T cell receptor (beta chain) was recovered during a study of T cells in narcolepsy. Study-wide findings and caveats: Reportedly, autoreactive clonotypes were serially detected in patients' blood but not controls'. Some memory CD4+ repertoires had no autoreactive clone sequences. Same-patient CSF and blood CD4+ T cell clonotypes included HCRT-specific and TRIB2-specific autoreactive ones.

TCRdb's table, derived via immunoSEQ multiplex PCR, lists solely in-frame clones and lacks some. The sample consists of tens of thousands of clones, roughly 86% of them appearing once. This clone was counted only a few times. Its antigen is still unknown. Trimming took 2 bases from V and 6 from J, leaving 14 bases between them. Germline V gives CDR1 LGHNT, CDR2 FRNRAP. The CDR3 covers 15 residues. Sequencing used memory (CD45RA-) CD4+ T cells from blood. The chain employs TRBV12-5 and TRBJ1-5; the D is unclear. The source is a human donor in good health. CDR3 loop: CASGLSQGRGQPQHF. Here the CDR3 DNA reads TGTGCTAGTGGTTTGTCCCAAGGGCGGGGTCAGCCCCAGCATTTT.